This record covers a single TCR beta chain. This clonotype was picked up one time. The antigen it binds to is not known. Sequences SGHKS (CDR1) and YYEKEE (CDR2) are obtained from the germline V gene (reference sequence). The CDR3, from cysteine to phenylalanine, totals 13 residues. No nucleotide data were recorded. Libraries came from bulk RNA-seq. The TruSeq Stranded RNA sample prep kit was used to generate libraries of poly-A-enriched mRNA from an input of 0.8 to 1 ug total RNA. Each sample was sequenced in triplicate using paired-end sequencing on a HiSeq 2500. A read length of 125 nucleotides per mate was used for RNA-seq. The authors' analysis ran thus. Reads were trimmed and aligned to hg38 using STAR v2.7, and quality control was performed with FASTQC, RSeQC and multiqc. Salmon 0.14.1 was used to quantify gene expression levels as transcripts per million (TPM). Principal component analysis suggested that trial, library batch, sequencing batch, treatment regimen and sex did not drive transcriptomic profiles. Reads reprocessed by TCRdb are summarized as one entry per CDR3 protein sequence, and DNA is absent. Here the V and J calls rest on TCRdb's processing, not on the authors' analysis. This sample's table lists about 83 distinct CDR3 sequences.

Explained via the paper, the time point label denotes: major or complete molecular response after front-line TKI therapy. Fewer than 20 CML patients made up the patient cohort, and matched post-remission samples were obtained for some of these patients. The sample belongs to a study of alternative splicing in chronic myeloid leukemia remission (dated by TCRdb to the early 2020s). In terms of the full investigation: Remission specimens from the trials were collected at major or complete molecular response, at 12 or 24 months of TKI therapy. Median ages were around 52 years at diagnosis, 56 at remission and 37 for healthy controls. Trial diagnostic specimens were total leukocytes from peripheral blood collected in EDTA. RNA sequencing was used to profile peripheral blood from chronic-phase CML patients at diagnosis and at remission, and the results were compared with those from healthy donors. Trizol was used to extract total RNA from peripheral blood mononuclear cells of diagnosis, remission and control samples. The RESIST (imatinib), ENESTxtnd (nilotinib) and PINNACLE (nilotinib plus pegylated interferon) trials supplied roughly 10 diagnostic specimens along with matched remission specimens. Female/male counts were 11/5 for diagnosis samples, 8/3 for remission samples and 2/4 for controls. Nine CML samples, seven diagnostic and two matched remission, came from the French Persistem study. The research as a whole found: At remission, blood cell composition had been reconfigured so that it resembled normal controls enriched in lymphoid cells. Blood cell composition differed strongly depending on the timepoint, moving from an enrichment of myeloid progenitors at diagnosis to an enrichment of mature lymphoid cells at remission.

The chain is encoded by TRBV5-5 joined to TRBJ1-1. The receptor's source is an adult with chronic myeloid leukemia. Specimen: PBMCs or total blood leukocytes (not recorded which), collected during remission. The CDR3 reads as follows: CASSLSIRTEAFF.